This TCR beta chain was captured by sequencing in a study of T cells in localized non-small cell lung cancer. Overall study results and limits: Peak T cell clonality was found in uninvolved adjacent lung, exceeding tumor. Patients showing higher blood T cell density tended to see longer overall survival. Sequencing was restricted to one tumor region; therefore, heterogeneity remains possible. There were a median around 59 of the top 100 tumor clones appearing in adjacent lung.

This clone was seen just once. Its antigen is unknown. The method was immunoSEQ multiplex PCR; TCRdb's version includes in-frame clones alone and lacks a portion of them. Here the sample spans 130,000 or so clones, roughly nine tenths being singletons. Sequencing used peripheral blood, obtained before any cancer treatment. The receptor comes from a female donor of 60 years or more with stage I lung adenocarcinoma.

CDR3 nucleotide sequence: TGTGCCAGCCAACGACAGGGCGACGAGCAGTACTTC. It is translated as CASQRQGDEQYF. The chain has TRBV2 and TRBJ2-7; 7 bases match TRBD1. V was pared by 8 bases and J by 5 bases, with 6 bases of the junction left unmatched. There are 12 residues in the CDR3. Germline V gives CDR1 SNHLY, CDR2 FYNNEI.